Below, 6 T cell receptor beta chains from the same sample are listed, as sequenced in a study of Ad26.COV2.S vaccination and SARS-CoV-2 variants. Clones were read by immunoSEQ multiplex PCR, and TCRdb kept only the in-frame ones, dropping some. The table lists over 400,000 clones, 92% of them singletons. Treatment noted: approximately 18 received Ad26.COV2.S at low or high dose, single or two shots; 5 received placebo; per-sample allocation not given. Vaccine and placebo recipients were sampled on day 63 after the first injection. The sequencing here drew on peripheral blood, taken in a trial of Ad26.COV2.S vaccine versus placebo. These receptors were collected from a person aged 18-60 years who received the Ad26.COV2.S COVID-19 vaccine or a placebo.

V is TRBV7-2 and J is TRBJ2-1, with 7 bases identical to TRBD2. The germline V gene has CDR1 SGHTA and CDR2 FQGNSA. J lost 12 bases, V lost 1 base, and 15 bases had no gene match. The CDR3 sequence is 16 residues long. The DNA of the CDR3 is TGTGCCAGCAGCTTAGGCAGTGTGGGAGGGGCGCGGGGGCAGTTCTTC. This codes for CASSLGSVGGARGQFF.

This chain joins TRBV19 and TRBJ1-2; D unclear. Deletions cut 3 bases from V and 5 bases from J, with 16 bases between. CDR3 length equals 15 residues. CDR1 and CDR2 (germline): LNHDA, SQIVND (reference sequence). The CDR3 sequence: CASSMKQSSSYGYTF. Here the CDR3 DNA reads TGTGCCAGTAGTATGAAACAGAGTAGTTCTTATGGCTACACCTTC.

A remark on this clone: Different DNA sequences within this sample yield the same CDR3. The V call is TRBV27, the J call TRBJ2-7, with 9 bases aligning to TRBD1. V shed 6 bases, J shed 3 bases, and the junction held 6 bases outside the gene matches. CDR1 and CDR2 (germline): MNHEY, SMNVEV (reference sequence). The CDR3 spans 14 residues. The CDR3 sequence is CASSLTGGNYEQYF. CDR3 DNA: TGTGCCAGCAGCCTGACAGGGGGAAACTACGAGCAGTACTTC.

The CDR3 reads CASSVDRGSYEQYF. CDR3 sequence (DNA): TGTGCCAGCAGCGTAGACAGGGGTTCCTACGAGCAGTACTTC. The chain recombines TRBV9 with TRBJ2-7; 7 nucleotides match TRBD1. Germline V CDR1 and CDR2: SGDLS, YYNGEE. After removal of 0 bases from V and 1 base from J, the junction contained 1 base not matched to a gene. The CDR3 has 14 amino acids.

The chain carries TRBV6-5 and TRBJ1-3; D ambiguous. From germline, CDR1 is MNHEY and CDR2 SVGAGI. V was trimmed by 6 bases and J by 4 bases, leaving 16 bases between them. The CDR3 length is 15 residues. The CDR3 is CASSFSARVGNTIYF. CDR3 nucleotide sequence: TGTGCCAGCAGCTTCTCCGCGAGGGTCGGAAACACCATATATTTT.

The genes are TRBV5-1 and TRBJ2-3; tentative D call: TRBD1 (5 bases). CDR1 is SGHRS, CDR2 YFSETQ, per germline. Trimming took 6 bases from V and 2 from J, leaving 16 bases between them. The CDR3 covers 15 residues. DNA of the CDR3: TGCGCCAGCAACTCTGGAGTAGGGGTCACAGATACGCAGTATTTT. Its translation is CASNSGVGVTDTQYF.